This TCR beta chain was profiled in a study of CD8+CD57+ T cells in acquired aplastic anemia. This clonotype was seen more than once but under ten times. Genomic DNA, the template, was used for profiling of the TCR beta VDJ and CDR3. TCRdb reprocessed the reads with MiXCR, giving one entry per CDR3 protein. Of fewer than 250,000 distinct CDR3 sequences in the sample, approximately 45% were seen once. Germline values: CDR1 SGHTA, CDR2 FQGNSA. This CDR3 spans 13 amino acids. Between the trimmed V and J ends, which lost 3 bases and 3 bases, there was a span of 8 bases. All patients picked for sequencing had shown, by flow cytometry, an expansion of CD8+CD57+ cells.

The specimen was sorted CD4+, CD8+, or CD8+CD57+ T cells (not recorded which) from PBMCs. This receptor was taken from a human donor with aplastic anemia. V is TRBV7-2 and J is TRBJ1-2; no clear D gene. CDR3 DNA sequence: TGTGCCAGCAGCTTGAGTGCGGACTATGGCTACACCTTC. It yields the protein CASSLSADYGYTF.